Following are 16 T cell receptor beta chains from one sample sequenced in a study of T cell changes during pregnancy in multiple sclerosis (dated by TCRdb to between 2019 and 2020). Libraries were made using the immunoSEQ multiplex PCR assay. Not all clones reach the TCRdb copy of this immuneACCESS table, which keeps in-frame sequences only. Checked studies attribute under half of the gap to unresolved V genes and leave the rest unexplained. This sample has fewer than 20,000 clones in its table, and 89% of those were observed once. The ten largest clones add up to 7.5% of the sample. The source material was CD8+ T cells from peripheral blood mononuclear cells, sampled in the second trimester of pregnancy. The receptor set was obtained from a female donor in good health, enrolled as a control in a pregnancy study.

The CDR3, as DNA: TGTGCCAGCAGTGAAGAAGAGGCTAAACCCTACGAGCAGTACTTC. Residues: CASSEEEAKPYEQYF. The chain links TRBV6-1 to TRBJ2-5; unclear D gene. The DNA end favors TRBJ2-7, so the J call may be wrong. This CDR3 region has 15 residues. The germline V gene has CDR1 MNHNS and CDR2 SASEGT.

This clone turned up a few times. The chain is built from TRBV6-4 and TRBJ2-3; D unclear. CDR3 size: 14 residues. Looked up from germline, CDR1 is MRHNA and CDR2 is SNTAGT. Trimming left V 3 bases short and J 0 bases short, with 7 bases between. The CDR3 reads CASSEGESTDTQYF. The CDR3 DNA is TGTGCCAGCAGTGAGGGCGAGAGCACAGATACGCAGTATTTT.

This chain uses TRBV6-1 with TRBJ2-7; 12 bases fit TRBD2. V shed 6 bases and J 7 bases; nucleotides not matched to a gene: 7. The CDR3 has 14 residues. Germline CDR1 is MNHNS and CDR2 is SASEGT. The CDR3 sequence: CASRALAGGLEQYF. In DNA form, the CDR3 reads TGTGCCAGCAGAGCTCTAGCGGGGGGGCTTGAGCAGTACTTC.

The V and J genes are TRBV28 and TRBJ1-3, with TRBD1 as a possible D gene (6 bases). This CDR3 region has 14 residues. V gave up 3 bases and J gave up 1 base, with 7 bases separating them. Per the germline V gene, CDR1 is MDHEN and CDR2 is SYDVKM. The CDR3 spells CASSFTGSGNTIYF. The DNA of the CDR3 is TGTGCCAGCAGTTTCACAGGGTCTGGAAACACCATATATTTT.

This clone showed up just once. The gene calls are TRBV10-3 and TRBJ2-6; D uncertain. The CDR3 consists of 15 residues. Germline CDR1 is ENHRY and CDR2 is SYGVKD. Trimming pared 0 bases from V and 3 bases from J, leaving 6 bases between. CDR3 residues: CAISESSDGANVLTF. For the CDR3, the DNA is TGTGCCATCAGTGAGTCGAGCGATGGGGCCAACGTCCTGACTTTC.

The rearrangement links TRBV27 to TRBJ1-1; D gene unclear. There are 14 residues in the CDR3. V lost 4 bases to trimming and J lost 1 base, with 10 bases between them. CDR1 is MNHEY, CDR2 SMNVEV, per germline (reference sequence). This CDR3 reads CASSSGFRNTEAFF. The CDR3 region has the DNA TGTGCCAGCAGTTCGGGATTCCGGAACACTGAAGCTTTCTTT.

The J gene is TRBJ2-3, the V gene TRBV27; 7 bases fit TRBD1. The V gene's germline CDR1 is MNHEY and CDR2 SMNVEV (reference sequence). Trimming took 6 bases from V and 7 from J; bases not matched to a gene: 4. This CDR3 comprises 12 residues. The CDR3 coding sequence is TGTGCCAGCAGCCCACAGGGGAATACGCAGTATTTT. It specifies CASSPQGNTQYF.

This chain uses TRBV6-6 with TRBJ1-4, with TRBD1 matching 8 bases. This CDR3 has 15 amino acids. V shed 5 bases and J 8 bases; nucleotides not matched to a gene: 10. Looked up from germline, CDR1 is MNHNY and CDR2 is SVGAGI (reference sequence). The CDR3 nucleotides read TGTGCCAGCAGTGTCAAGACAGGGGTCCGAGAAAAACTGTTTTTT. Residues: CASSVKTGVREKLFF.

The chain recombines TRBV30 with TRBJ1-1; D possibly corresponds to TRBD1 (5 bases). The CDR3 totals 15 residues. Germline V gives CDR1 GTSNPN, CDR2 SVGIG (reference sequence). The V and J ends lost 7 bases and 3 bases respectively, with 21 bases between them. The CDR3 sequence: CASQWEGPGDTEAFF. Here the CDR3 DNA reads TGTGCCTCCCAGTGGGAGGGACCCGGGGACACTGAAGCTTTCTTT.

The chain employs TRBV13 and TRBJ2-1; D not resolved. CDR1 is PRHDT, CDR2 FYEKMQ, per germline (reference sequence). The CDR3 consists of 15 residues. V was clipped by 5 bases and J by 8 bases, with 19 bases between them. In nucleotides, the CDR3 is TGTGCCAGCAGCCCCCCCTATCGTGTTGGTGATGAGCAGTTCTTC. It encodes CASSPPYRVGDEQFF. Full variable domain (remainder filled in from reference TRBV13 and TRBJ2-1): AAGVIQSPRHLIKEKRETATLKCYPIPRHDTVYWYQQGPGQDPQFLISFYEKMQSDKGSIPDRFSAQQFSDYHSELNMSSLELGDSALYFCASSPPYRVGDEQFFGPGTRLTVL.

The chain is built from TRBV7-9 and TRBJ2-2; D is possibly TRBD2 (6 bases). The V and J ends lost 6 bases and 7 bases respectively, with 24 bases between them. The germline gives CDR1 SEHNR, CDR2 FQNEAQ (reference sequence). This CDR3 is built from 17 residues. CDR3 region: CASSLRAAGPGNGELFF. CDR3 DNA sequence: TGTGCCAGCAGTTTAAGAGCTGCGGGACCCGGGAACGGGGAGCTGTTTTTT.

This clone is deemed medium-sized. The chain employs TRBV27 and TRBJ1-1, with a possible D match to TRBD1 (6 bases). The ends were cut back, 9 bases at V and 4 bases at J, with 9 bases in the middle. The CDR3 is 11 amino acids. Germline lookup yields CDR1 MNHEY and CDR2 SMNVEV (reference sequence). CDR3 coding DNA: TGTGCCAGTTCCAGGGGCACTGAAGCTTTCTTT. This translates into CASSRGTEAFF.

The chain joins TRBV5-4 to TRBJ1-2, with a possible D match to TRBD1 (5 bases). The V gene's germline CDR1 is SGHNT and CDR2 YYREEE (reference sequence). This CDR3 contains 14 residues. V lost 1 base to trimming and J lost 8 bases, with 15 bases between them. The CDR3 sequence: CASSLWGGGSGYTF. The CDR3 nucleotides are TGTGCCAGCAGCTTGTGGGGCGGCGGATCGGGCTACACCTTC.

V and J are TRBV19 and TRBJ1-1, with D tentatively TRBD1 (5 bases). Germline V CDR1 and CDR2: LNHDA, SQIVND (reference sequence). Trimming took 3 bases from V and 1 from J, leaving 6 bases between them. This CDR3 comprises 13 residues. CDR3 nucleotides: TGTGCCAGTAGTATTCAGGGGAACACTGAAGCTTTCTTT. Residues: CASSIQGNTEAFF.

The V gene is TRBV6-1, the J gene TRBJ1-1; perhaps TRBD1 as D (6 bases). V dropped 0 bases and J dropped 10 bases, with 21 bases sitting between them. CDR1 is MNHNS and CDR2 is SASEGT in the germline V gene. CDR3 length: 16 residues. The chain's CDR3 is CASSEARPRDIVGAFF. The CDR3 nucleotides are TGTGCCAGCAGTGAAGCAAGGCCCCGGGACATAGTTGGAGCTTTCTTT.

The chain joins TRBV5-4 to TRBJ2-4, with a weak D call TRBD2 (6 bases). V shed 3 bases and J shed 3 bases, with 13 bases lying between them. Germline V CDR1 and CDR2: SGHNT, YYREEE (reference sequence). The CDR3 consists of 15 residues. CDR3 in amino acids: CASSSPPEGKNIQYF. CDR3 in DNA: TGTGCCAGCAGCTCCCCGCCGGAGGGCAAAAACATTCAGTACTTC.